The next 28 T cell receptor beta chains were all read from a single sample in a study of T-cell memory formation after mild COVID-19. TCRdb re-called the 5' RACE reads with MiXCR, one entry per CDR3 protein. The sample has hundreds of thousands of distinct CDR3 sequences, 25% to 30% seen once. Sequencing input: PBMCs or a T cell subset sorted from them (not recorded which). All receptors derive from an adult woman who had mild COVID-19 (a few samples of this study predate the infection). Cell type and time point are not known.

This clonotype has more than one count but fewer than ten. The genes are TRBV12-3 or TRBV12-4 and TRBJ2-6; no firm D call. V lost 7 bases to trimming and J lost 0 bases, with 4 bases between them. This CDR3 is built from 13 residues. The CDR3 is CASIASGANVLTF. CDR3 coding DNA: TGTGCCAGCATTGCCTCTGGGGCCAACGTCCTGACTTTC.

This clonotype was seen more than once but under ten times. This chain connects TRBV19 to TRBJ2-3; no reliable D call. With 1 base removed from V and 6 bases from J, the gap between germline ends came to 8 bases. This CDR3 has 13 amino acids. Germline values: CDR1 LNHDA, CDR2 SQIVND (reference sequence). This CDR3 reads CASSIVAGDTQYF. In DNA form, the CDR3 reads TGTGCCAGTAGTATAGTGGCTGGTGATACGCAGTATTTT.

This clonotype was seen only a few times. V usage is TRBV28 and J usage is TRBJ2-1, with D perhaps matching TRBD1 (5 bases). V lost 5 bases and J 4 bases, leaving 18 bases between the germline ends. Germline CDR1 and CDR2: MDHEN and SYDVKM. This CDR3 spans 16 amino acids. The CDR3 DNA sequence: TGTGCCAGCAGTCCCCCAGGGTTAGGGGCATACAATGAGCAGTTCTTC. Residues: CASSPPGLGAYNEQFF.

This clonotype was recorded only once. The CDR3 DNA is TGTGCCAGCAGCCCCGGCGTGGGGGCGGATGGCTACAATGAGCAGTTCTTC. Protein sequence: CASSPGVGADGYNEQFF. V usage is TRBV28 and J usage is TRBJ2-1; weak D call: TRBD1 (6 bases). There are 17 residues in the CDR3. Germline V gene data show CDR1 as MDHEN and CDR2 as SYDVKM. Trimming stripped 6 bases from V and 3 bases from J, with 21 bases between.

This chain joins TRBV6-1 and TRBJ2-3, with D unresolved. V dropped 1 base and J dropped 2 bases, with 10 bases sitting between them. CDR1 MNHNS and CDR2 SASEGT come from the germline V gene. The CDR3 spans 15 residues. The CDR3 coding sequence is TGTGCCAGCAGTGAAGGGTGGGGATTCACAGATACGCAGTATTTT. This gives the protein CASSEGWGFTDTQYF.

This sequence joins TRBV5-6 and TRBJ2-7; no reliable D call. V shed 4 bases and J shed 7 bases, with 9 bases lying between them. The germline CDR1 and CDR2 sequences are SGHDT and YYEEEE. This CDR3 spans 11 amino acids. CDR3 nucleotides: TGTGCCAGCAGCCTTCGTAGGGAGCAGTACTTC. This gives the protein CASSLRREQYF.

This clonotype has more than one count but fewer than ten. The J gene is TRBJ2-1, the V gene TRBV5-6, with 9 bases aligning to TRBD1. CDR1 is SGHDT and CDR2 is YYEEEE in the germline V gene. After removal of 3 bases from V and 13 bases from J, the junction contained 5 bases not matched to a gene. The CDR3 spans 12 residues. Here the CDR3 reads CASSSWDREQFF. Written as DNA, the CDR3 is TGTGCCAGCAGCTCGTGGGACAGGGAACAGTTCTTC.

The genes are TRBV4-1 and TRBJ2-2; D could derive from TRBD1 or TRBD2 (5 bases each). Germline CDR1 is MGHRA and CDR2 is YSYEKL. The CDR3 extends over 12 amino acids. V was cut by 4 bases and J by 8 bases, with 8 bases left in between. CDR3 region: CASSRGWGELFF. DNA of the CDR3: TGCGCCAGCAGCCGGGGGTGGGGGGAGCTGTTTTTT.

The chain links TRBV10-3 to TRBJ2-7; TRBD2 is a possible D gene (5 bases). V gave up 3 bases and J gave up 4 bases, with 13 bases separating them. Germline CDR1 reads ENHRY; CDR2 reads SYGVKD. The CDR3 loop spans 14 amino acids. CDR3 DNA sequence: TGTGCCATCAGTGAAGACGGGATGGGATACGAGCAGTACTTC. This gives the protein CAISEDGMGYEQYF.

This rearrangement joins TRBV11-3 to TRBJ2-3; the D is unclear. Trimming left V 4 bases short and J 1 base short, with 9 bases between. The germline V gene encodes CDR1 SGHNT and CDR2 YENEEA. This CDR3 is built from 14 residues. This chain's CDR3 is CASSSFSRTDTQYF. The CDR3 DNA sequence: TGTGCCAGCAGCTCCTTTTCCCGCACAGATACGCAGTATTTT. The whole variable domain, filled in from reference TRBV11-3 and TRBJ2-3, reads EAGVVQSPRYKIIEKKQPVAFWCNPISGHNTLYWYLQNLGQGPELLIRYENEEAVDDSQLPKDRFSAERLKGVDSTLKIQPAELGDSAVYLCASSSFSRTDTQYFGPGTRLTVL.

This clonotype was observed a single time. This chain uses TRBV5-1 with TRBJ2-5, with 12 bases that match TRBD1. V lost 1 base, J lost 7 bases, and 5 bases stayed unmatched. CDR1 SGHRS and CDR2 YFSETQ come from the germline V gene. The CDR3 contains 15 residues. CDR3 nucleotide sequence: TGCGCCAGCAGCTTGTGGGGGACAGGGGGCGCGACCCAGTACTTC. Translated: CASSLWGTGGATQYF.

The chain links TRBV20-1 to TRBJ1-2; D uncertain. V was clipped by 3 bases and J by 14 bases, with 19 bases between them. CDR1 is DFQATT and CDR2 is SNEGSKA in the germline V gene (reference sequence). This CDR3 has 12 residues. CDR3 nucleotide sequence: TGCAGTGCTAGGAAGACGGGTCTTGACGGGACCTTC. Encoded protein: CSARKTGLDGTF.

The chain recombines TRBV2 with TRBJ2-2; D possibly corresponds to TRBD2 (6 bases). The germline V and J ends were trimmed by 8 bases and 6 bases, with 16 bases remaining between them. Germline V lookup: CDR1 SNHLY, CDR2 FYNNEI. The CDR3 consists of 14 residues. DNA of the CDR3: TGTGCCAGCCTGAGAAGGAGGGAGGCCGGGGAGCTGTTTTTT. It yields the protein CASLRRREAGELFF. Using reference TRBV2 and TRBJ2-2 for the parts outside the CDR3, the full variable domain is EPEVTQTPSHQVTQMGQEVILRCVPISNHLYFYWYRQILGQKVEFLVSFYNNEISEKSEIFDDQFSVERPDGSNFTLKIRSTKLEDSAMYFCASLRRREAGELFFGEGSRLTVL.

This chain uses TRBV7-3 with TRBJ1-1; possible D gene TRBD1, 5 bases. Per the germline V gene, CDR1 is SGHTA and CDR2 is FQGTGA. V was shortened by 5 bases and J by 11 bases, with 24 bases between the two germline ends. CDR3 size: 15 residues. DNA for the CDR3: TGTGCCAGCAGCCTGGGGCCCGGGGCCCGGGGGTCGGCTTTCTTT. This translates into CASSLGPGARGSAFF.

In this sample, this clonotype turned up a few times. The chain couples TRBV15 to TRBJ2-3, with 7 nucleotides matching TRBD2. The CDR3 has 14 amino acids. V gave up 2 bases and J gave up 7 bases; unmatched junction bases: 6. Germline CDR1 reads LNHNV; CDR2 reads YYDKDF (reference sequence). CDR3 DNA sequence: TGTGCCACCAGCAGACTAGCGGCAACACATACGCAGTATTTT. Protein product: CATSRLAATHTQYF.

The V and J genes are TRBV7-9 and TRBJ2-1; 8 bases match TRBD1. This CDR3 has 15 amino acids. V lost 3 bases, J lost 3 bases, and 4 bases stayed unmatched. CDR1 is SEHNR, CDR2 FQNEAQ, per germline (reference sequence). The CDR3 loop reads CASSFTGGVYNEQFF. The DNA for the CDR3 is TGTGCCAGCAGCTTTACAGGGGGAGTCTACAATGAGCAGTTCTTC.

This clonotype has a handful of counts. The rearrangement uses TRBV24-1 and TRBJ2-2, with 12 bases that match TRBD1. Germline V gives CDR1 KGHDR, CDR2 SFDVKD. J gave up 3 bases and V 4 bases, and 14 bases lay outside the gene matches. The CDR3 has 20 amino acids. The CDR3 DNA sequence: TGTGCCACCAGTGACCGATTTACCGGGACAGGGGGCCGGGACACCGGGGAGCTGTTTTTT. Amino acid sequence: CATSDRFTGTGGRDTGELFF.

The chain carries TRBV9 and TRBJ2-1; 10 bases match TRBD2. CDR3 length: 15 residues. The V gene's germline CDR1 is SGDLS and CDR2 YYNGEE. V dropped 4 bases and J dropped 9; count of bases not matched to a gene: 10. The CDR3, as DNA: TGTGCCAGCAGCCCCGACTTAGGGACTAGCGTTGAGCAGTTCTTC. It is translated as CASSPDLGTSVEQFF.

V is TRBV12-3 or TRBV12-4 and J is TRBJ2-1; D is perhaps TRBD2 (6 bases). CDR3 length: 13 amino acids. Trimming removed 1 base from V and 13 bases from J, with 14 bases in between. In DNA form, the CDR3 reads TGTGCCAGCAGTTTAGGTGGGGGGTTGGACCAGTTCTTC. Translated, it gives CASSLGGGLDQFF.

The chain couples TRBV15 to TRBJ1-4; maybe TRBD1 (5 bases). Germline V CDR1 and CDR2: LNHNV, YYDKDF (reference sequence). Deletions cut 2 bases from V and 8 bases from J, with 15 bases between. The length of the CDR3 is 15 residues. The CDR3 is CATSRPPFGAEKLFF. In nucleotides, the CDR3 is TGTGCCACCAGCAGACCCCCATTTGGGGCAGAAAAACTGTTTTTT.

This clonotype appeared a few times. This sequence joins TRBV4-3 and TRBJ2-1; 13 bases line up with TRBD2. The germline gives CDR1 LGHNA, CDR2 YSLEER. The CDR3 has 17 residues. V shed 1 base, J shed 3 bases, and the junction held 3 bases outside the gene matches. This CDR3 is CASSQGTSGSRYNEQFF. Written as DNA, the CDR3 is TGCGCCAGCAGCCAAGGGACTAGCGGGAGCCGCTACAATGAGCAGTTCTTC.

This chain's CDR3 is CATSDPTTGFQETQYF. CDR3 sequence (DNA): TGTGCCACCAGTGACCCTACTACAGGGTTCCAAGAGACCCAGTACTTC. This rearrangement joins TRBV24-1 to TRBJ2-5, with a weak D call TRBD1 (6 bases). This CDR3 spans 16 amino acids. Trimming left V 4 bases short and J 1 base short, with 15 bases between. Germline V gene lookup returns CDR1 KGHDR and CDR2 SFDVKD.

Only a few counts were recorded for this clonotype. The J gene is TRBJ1-1, the V gene TRBV5-1; D call uncertain. The CDR3 runs 15 residues. Deletions cut 3 bases from V and 1 base from J, with 13 bases between. The germline CDR1 and CDR2 sequences are SGHRS and YFSETQ. The chain's CDR3 is CASSYVRAPNTEAFF. The CDR3 bases are TGCGCCAGCAGCTACGTTAGGGCTCCGAACACTGAAGCTTTCTTT.

The chain links TRBV6-2 or TRBV6-3 to TRBJ2-7; 10 nucleotides align to TRBD2. The V gene's germline CDR1 is MNHEY and CDR2 SVGEGT. This CDR3 has 17 residues. V shed 2 bases, J shed 2 bases, and the junction held 9 bases outside the gene matches. The CDR3 DNA follows: TGTGCCAGCAGTTACACAGCTAGCGGGGGATATCCCTACGAGCAGTACTTC. It is translated as CASSYTASGGYPYEQYF.

The chain joins TRBV7-9 to TRBJ1-1; no clear D. This CDR3 is built from 15 residues. The germline V and J ends were trimmed by 0 bases and 5 bases, with 13 bases remaining between them. CDR1 SEHNR and CDR2 FQNEAQ come from the germline V gene (reference sequence). The CDR3 nucleotides read TGTGCCAGCAGCTTAGCTATCGGGCCGAAGACTGAAGCTTTCTTT. Translating it yields CASSLAIGPKTEAFF.

The CDR3 spells CASSLTLAGQETQYF. CDR3 coding DNA: TGTGCCAGCAGCTTAACCCTAGCGGGACAGGAGACCCAGTACTTC. The chain employs TRBV7-9 and TRBJ2-5, with 9 positions matching TRBD2. J lost 5 bases, V lost 2 bases, and 6 bases had no gene match. Germline lookup yields CDR1 SEHNR and CDR2 FQNEAQ (reference sequence). CDR3 size: 15 residues.

The gene calls are TRBV5-1 and TRBJ1-1; D uncertain. With 2 bases removed from V and 1 base from J, the gap between germline ends came to 9 bases. CDR1 is SGHRS, CDR2 YFSETQ, per germline. The length of the CDR3 is 14 residues. DNA of the CDR3: TGCGCCAGCAGCTTCCGGGATCCGAACACTGAAGCTTTCTTT. Translated, it gives CASSFRDPNTEAFF.

This clonotype was recorded a few times. This rearrangement joins TRBV11-2 to TRBJ2-1; weak D call: TRBD2 (5 bases). V gave up 7 bases and J gave up 9 bases, with 25 bases separating them. This CDR3 is built from 16 residues. From germline, CDR1 is SGHAT and CDR2 FQNNGV. CDR3 nucleotides: TGTGCCAGCAACTCCCCCGGGGAGAGCCCCGGGCGTGAGCAGTTCTTC. Translating gives CASNSPGESPGREQFF.